Shown below are 18 T cell receptor beta chains from a single sample sequenced in a study of blood T cell repertoires in COVID-19. Some clones are missing from TCRdb's copy, which holds only in-frame ones; the method was immunoSEQ multiplex PCR. Of fewer than 350,000 clones listed, around 90% are singletons. Sequenced: PBMCs or T cells enriched from blood (not recorded which). These receptors originate from a woman aged 60 to 75 in a cohort exposed to, infected with or recovered from COVID-19 (not recorded which).

The rearrangement uses TRBV5-4 and TRBJ1-2; 7 bases are a match to TRBD1. This CDR3 is 14 amino acids long. Trimming took 0 bases from V and 3 from J; bases not matched to a gene: 2. The germline V gene encodes CDR1 SGHNT and CDR2 YYREEE (reference sequence). CDR3 sequence: CASSLGDRDYGYTF. CDR3 sequence (DNA): TGTGCCAGCAGCTTGGGAGACAGGGACTATGGCTACACCTTC.

The chain joins TRBV5-4 to TRBJ2-1, with TRBD2 identical over 10 bases. Trimming removed 4 bases from V and 4 bases from J; junction bases left unmatched: 14. Germline lookup yields CDR1 SGHNT and CDR2 YYREEE (reference sequence). CDR3 length equals 18 residues. The CDR3 region has the DNA TGTGCCAGCAGCCGGGGACTAGCGAGACTTAATATTTACAATGAGCAGTTCTTC. This translates into CASSRGLARLNIYNEQFF.

This chain uses TRBV7-3 with TRBJ2-1; 10 nucleotides align to TRBD1. The germline CDR1 and CDR2 sequences are SGHTA and FQGTGA. The J segment lost 7 bases and the V segment lost 5 bases, leaving 5 bases of the junction unmatched. This CDR3 comprises 14 residues. The DNA of the CDR3 is TGTGCCAGCAGCCCGACAGGGGGCTGGAATGAGCAGTTCTTC. This sequence encodes CASSPTGGWNEQFF.

The rearrangement joins TRBV19 to TRBJ1-4, with D maybe TRBD1 (5 bases). Germline V gives CDR1 LNHDA, CDR2 SQIVND (reference sequence). The V and J ends lost 9 bases and 10 bases respectively, with 15 bases between them. The length of the CDR3 is 12 residues. The CDR3 bases are TGTGCCAGGGGGCCGGGACTAGTAAAACTGTTTTTT. Translating it yields CARGPGLVKLFF.

The V gene is TRBV5-1, the J gene TRBJ1-2, with a weak D call TRBD1 (5 bases). Germline assignment: CDR1 SGHRS and CDR2 YFSETQ. V lost 4 bases and J 7 bases, leaving 20 bases between the germline ends. The CDR3 runs 15 residues. The CDR3 here is CASSTTGGGAGGYTF. The DNA of the CDR3 is TGCGCCAGCAGCACAACCGGGGGTGGGGCTGGTGGCTACACCTTC.

The gene calls are TRBV28 and TRBJ1-2; tentative D call: TRBD1 (5 bases). V was shortened by 6 bases and J by 5 bases, with 10 bases between the two germline ends. The CDR3 loop spans 12 amino acids. CDR1 is MDHEN, CDR2 SYDVKM, per germline. CDR3 coding DNA: TGTGCCAGCAGGAAAGGGGCTTATGGCTACACCTTC. Encoded protein: CASRKGAYGYTF.

This sequence joins TRBV23-1 and TRBJ2-5; 9 positions match TRBD1. TRBV23-1 is reported as an ORF; its role is uncertain. V was clipped by 8 bases and J by 2 bases; unmatched bases: 9. There are 15 residues in the CDR3. Here the CDR3 reads CASSMRGTGQETQYF. CDR3 bases: TGCGCCAGCTCTATGAGAGGGACAGGGCAAGAGACCCAGTACTTC.

This chain links TRBV7-2 with TRBJ2-6; D possibly corresponds to TRBD2 (5 bases). V shed 5 bases and J shed 1 base, with 12 bases lying between them. Germline V gives CDR1 SGHTA, CDR2 FQGNSA. This CDR3 is 16 amino acids long. The CDR3: CASSKGRRSGANVLTF. CDR3 nucleotide sequence: TGTGCCAGCAGCAAAGGGCGGAGGTCTGGGGCCAACGTCCTGACTTTC.

The chain uses TRBV11-2 and TRBJ2-6; no clear D gene. The CDR3 has 19 residues. The V gene's germline CDR1 is SGHAT and CDR2 FQNNGV. With 2 bases removed from V and 0 bases from J, the gap between germline ends came to 17 bases. CDR3 in amino acids: CASSLILSDGFSGANVLTF. In DNA, the CDR3 is TGTGCCAGCAGCTTAATACTAAGCGATGGATTCTCTGGGGCCAACGTCCTGACTTTC.

This chain connects TRBV4-2 to TRBJ1-5; TRBD1 matches at 7 bases. The CDR3 is made up of 14 amino acids. Looked up from germline, CDR1 is LGHNA and CDR2 is YNFKEQ. Germline trimming cut 0 bases from V and 9 bases from J; bases unmatched to any gene: 5. CDR3 DNA: TGTGCCAGCAGCCAAGAACAGGGGCCACTGCCCCAGCATTTT. As protein: CASSQEQGPLPQHF.

This clone was detected once. The chain links TRBV4-2 to TRBJ1-5; 11 bases line up with TRBD1. V gave up 4 bases and J gave up 5 bases; unmatched junction bases: 10. This CDR3 region has 17 residues. Germline lookup yields CDR1 LGHNA and CDR2 YNFKEQ. CDR3 loop: CASSRDRGTAGDQPQHF. In nucleotides, the CDR3 is TGTGCCAGCAGCCGGGACAGGGGGACGGCAGGGGATCAGCCCCAGCATTTT.

The genes are TRBV2 and TRBJ2-5; no clear D. V shed 5 bases and J shed 1 base, with 14 bases lying between them. The CDR3 runs to 15 residues. Looked up from germline, CDR1 is SNHLY and CDR2 is FYNNEI. In DNA form, the CDR3 reads TGTGCCAGCAGTCCGGAGTTCCTGGTCCAAGAGACCCAGTACTTC. Residues: CASSPEFLVQETQYF.

Concerning this clone: Within the sample, other DNA sequences also encode this same CDR3. V usage is TRBV11-2 and J usage is TRBJ2-5, with D possibly matching TRBD2 (6 bases). The germline V gene encodes CDR1 SGHAT and CDR2 FQNNGV. The CDR3 sequence is 13 residues long. The V gene lost 3 bases and the J gene lost 1 base, with 6 bases spanning the gap. The CDR3 sequence: CASSFGSQETQYF. The CDR3 DNA reads as TGTGCCAGCAGCTTCGGGAGCCAAGAGACCCAGTACTTC.

The V call is TRBV15, the J call TRBJ2-1; 11 nucleotides match TRBD2. The V and J ends lost 5 bases and 6 bases, in that order; junction bases with no gene match: 15. Looked up from germline, CDR1 is LNHNV and CDR2 is YYDKDF (reference sequence). The CDR3 runs 18 residues. The CDR3 is CATSGRGSSSGRLNEQFF. The CDR3 DNA reads TGTGCCACCAGCGGAAGAGGTTCGTCTAGCGGGAGGCTCAATGAGCAGTTCTTC. The entire variable domain, with the rest obtained from reference TRBV15 and TRBJ2-1, is as follows: DAMVIQNPRYQVTQFGKPVTLSCSQTLNHNVMYWYQQKSSQAPKLLFHYYDKDFNNEADTPDNFQSRRPNTSFCFLDIRSPGLGDTAMYLCATSGRGSSSGRLNEQFFGPGTRLTVL.

This clone has a single count. The chain uses TRBV3-1 (or the pseudogene TRBV3-2) and TRBJ2-7, with 10 bases aligning to TRBD2. The V and J ends lost 0 bases and 0 bases, in that order; junction bases with no gene match: 8. The germline V gene has CDR1 LGHDT and CDR2 YNNKEL (reference sequence). The CDR3 has 18 amino acids. This CDR3 is CASSQDGALAGDSYEQYF. The DNA of the CDR3 is TGTGCCAGCAGCCAAGATGGGGCGCTAGCGGGAGACTCCTACGAGCAGTACTTC.

The V gene is TRBV7-3, the J gene TRBJ2-3; TRBD2 matches at 7 bases. V was pared by 7 bases and J by 1 base, with 8 bases of the junction left unmatched. This CDR3 comprises 15 residues. CDR1 and CDR2 (germline): SGHTA, FQGTGA. The CDR3 DNA reads TGTGCCAGCACTGTAGGACTAGATCGCACAGATACGCAGTATTTT. Protein: CASTVGLDRTDTQYF.

J is TRBJ2-4 and V is TRBV7-3, with 9 nucleotides matching TRBD1. Trimming removed 6 bases from V and 5 bases from J; junction bases left unmatched: 5. Per the germline V gene, CDR1 is SGHTA and CDR2 is FQGTGA. This CDR3 is built from 14 residues. CDR3 bases: TGTGCCAGCAGTTTAGGGACAGGGCAAAACATTCAGTACTTC. Translation: CASSLGTGQNIQYF.

V gene TRBV28 combines with J gene TRBJ1-2, with D possibly being TRBD1 (6 bases). This CDR3 is 16 amino acids long. Trimming cost V 7 bases and J 4 bases, with 22 bases left between them. Germline V lookup: CDR1 MDHEN, CDR2 SYDVKM. This chain's CDR3 is CASTPSGGGRGYGYTF. The CDR3 DNA reads as TGTGCCAGCACCCCCTCGGGCGGGGGCAGAGGCTATGGCTACACCTTC.